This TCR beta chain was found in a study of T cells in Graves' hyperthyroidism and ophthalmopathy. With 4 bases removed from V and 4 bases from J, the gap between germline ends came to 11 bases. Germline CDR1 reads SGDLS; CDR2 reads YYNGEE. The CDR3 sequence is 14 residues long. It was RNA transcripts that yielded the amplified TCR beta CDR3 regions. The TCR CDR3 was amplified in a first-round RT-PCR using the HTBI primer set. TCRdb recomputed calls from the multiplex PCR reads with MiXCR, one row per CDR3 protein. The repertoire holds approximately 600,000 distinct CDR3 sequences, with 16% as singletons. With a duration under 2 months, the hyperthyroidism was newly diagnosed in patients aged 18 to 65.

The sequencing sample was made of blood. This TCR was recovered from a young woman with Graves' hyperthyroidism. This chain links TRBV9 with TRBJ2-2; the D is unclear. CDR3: CASSPHLGTGELFF. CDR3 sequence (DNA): TGTGCCAGCAGCCCTCATCTAGGCACCGGGGAGCTGTTTTTT.